What follows is one TCR beta chain and its context. What it recognizes is unknown. The data were obtained in a study of T cells expressing NK-cell markers. Overall study: With respect to HCMV, most of the eight sequenced donors were seropositive, and one was seronegative. The study, taken as a whole, reports: It was still unclear whether expanded NKG2C+ T cell clones were HCMV specific. Where a handful of donors were concerned, these clonotypes also led the CD3+CD56-NKG2C+ fraction.

UMI-tagged 5'RACE template switching yielded the TCR beta cDNA. TCRdb re-called the 5' RACE reads and shows each CDR3 protein once, DNA omitted. This listing includes a few hundred thousand distinct CDR3 sequences. This CDR3 spans 15 amino acids. The sequence was obtained from a young man in good health. The source material was blood T cells: a sorted CD56 or NKG2C T cell subset, CD4+ or CD8+ T cells, or bulk PBMC T cells (not recorded which). J is TRBJ1-4 and V is TRBV12-3 or TRBV12-4. CDR3 amino acids: CASRRRPINNEKLFF.